This record looks at one T cell receptor beta chain sequence and its context. The same CDR3 can be traced to other DNA sequences in this sample. Patients at the Seattle site were enrolled during active infection and followed longitudinally. This sample is part of a study of blood T cell repertoires in COVID-19. Per the original data handling: Nucleated cell number was recorded as an estimate derived from reference gene primer amplification. Assay: immunoSEQ multiplex PCR; the TCRdb copy retains only in-frame clones and omits some. V and J calls and clone size are those listed in that table; D and trimming were worked out from the DNA. The table includes fewer than 300,000 clones, approximately 87% detected once. Germline V lookup: CDR1 MDHEN, CDR2 SYDVKM. V trimming: 2 bases; J trimming: 2 bases; junction bases outside the gene matches: 0. The CDR3 covers 15 residues.

This TCR was sampled from a woman aged 25 to 45 with COVID-19, enrolled during active disease. Specimen: peripheral blood. The gene calls are TRBV28 and TRBJ2-5; 12 nucleotides line up with TRBD2. The CDR3 loop is CASSLTSGGQETQYF. DNA for the CDR3: TGTGCCAGCAGTTTAACTAGCGGGGGGCAAGAGACCCAGTACTTC.